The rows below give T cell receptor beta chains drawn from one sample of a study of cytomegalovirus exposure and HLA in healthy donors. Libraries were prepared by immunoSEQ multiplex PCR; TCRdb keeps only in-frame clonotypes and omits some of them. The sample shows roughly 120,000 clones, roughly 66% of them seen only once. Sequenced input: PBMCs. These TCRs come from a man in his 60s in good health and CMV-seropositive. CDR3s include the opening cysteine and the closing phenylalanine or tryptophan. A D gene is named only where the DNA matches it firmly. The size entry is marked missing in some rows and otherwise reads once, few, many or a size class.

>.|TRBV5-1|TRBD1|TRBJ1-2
TGCGCCAGCAGCGTCCAAGGACAGGGTGGCTATGGCTACACCTTC
CASSVQGQGGYGYTF
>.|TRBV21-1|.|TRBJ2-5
TGTGCCAGCAGCAAAAGCTGCAGGGGGCACGAGACCCAGTACTTC
CASSKSCRGHETQYF
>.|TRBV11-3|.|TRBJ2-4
TGTGCCAGCAGCTTAGAAGGCGAATCGGGCAAAAACATTCAGTACTTC
CASSLEGESGKNIQYF
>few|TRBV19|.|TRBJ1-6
TGTGCCAGTAGCCAGGGTACTCTGGGTCTAATACTCCACTTT
CASSQGTLGLILHF
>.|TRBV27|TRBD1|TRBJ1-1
TGTGCCAGCAGTTCCTACCCTACCCGACAGGGGAGGCTCGGAGCTTTCTTT
CASSSYPTRQGRLGAFF
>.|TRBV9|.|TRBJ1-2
TGTGCCAGCAGCCCCTCGGGGGGGCGTAACTATGGCTACACCTTC
CASSPSGGRNYGYTF
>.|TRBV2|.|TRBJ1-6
TGTGCCAGCAGTGAAGCGCACAAGTCACCCCTCCACTTT
CASSEAHKSPLHF
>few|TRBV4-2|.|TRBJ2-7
TGTGCCAGCAGCCAAGATGTTAACGGGCAGGGGCAAGCCTACGAGCAGTACTTC
CASSQDVNGQGQAYEQYF
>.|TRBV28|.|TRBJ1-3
TGTGCCAGCAGTTTGGTGTCCCTTTGGGGCAGGGGAAACACCATATATTTT
CASSLVSLWGRGNTIYF
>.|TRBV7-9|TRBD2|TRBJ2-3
TGTGCCAGCAGCTCCGGGGGAGGGAGAACAGATACGCAGTATTTT
CASSSGGGRTDTQYF
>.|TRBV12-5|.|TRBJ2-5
TGTGGACAGAGGAGTACGAGAGAGACCCAGTACTTC
CGQRSTRETQYF
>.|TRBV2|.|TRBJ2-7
TGTGCCAGCAGTGTGAAGACAGCCTACTACGAGCAGTACTTC
CASSVKTAYYEQYF